The 20 T cell receptor beta chains below all came from one sample that was sequenced in a study of blood T cell repertoires in COVID-19. The method was immunoSEQ multiplex PCR; TCRdb's version includes in-frame clones alone and lacks a portion of them. The table lists around 88,000 clones, over 75% of them singletons. The sample comprised peripheral blood. The receptors derive from a woman of 80 years or more with acute or convalescent COVID-19.

As regards this clone: At one of its ends the junction is not consistent with the germline gene, which may arise from a read error. V usage is TRBV11-2 and J usage is TRBJ2-7; 10 bases map to TRBD1. The CDR3 loop spans 13 amino acids. CDR1 is SGHAT and CDR2 is FQNNGV in the germline V gene. The DNA for the CDR3 is TGTGCCAGCAGCTTCGCCGGGACAGGGGTACTGGGCTTC. Translated, it gives CASSFAGTGVLGF.

V is TRBV19 and J is TRBJ1-2, with TRBD1 as a possible D gene (6 bases). Between the trimmed V and J ends, which lost 3 bases and 4 bases, there was a span of 12 bases. The length of the CDR3 is 14 residues. The germline V gene has CDR1 LNHDA and CDR2 SQIVND (reference sequence). CDR3 residues: CASSIRGGSYGYTF. The CDR3 DNA reads as TGTGCCAGTAGTATCAGGGGCGGGAGCTATGGCTACACCTTC.

This clone was observed a single time. The chain employs TRBV5-1 and TRBJ2-1; possible D gene TRBD2, 6 bases. The CDR3 is 14 residues long. Germline CDR1 and CDR2: SGHRS and YFSETQ. V gave up 2 bases and J gave up 5 bases, with 11 bases separating them. This CDR3 reads CASSFTGRNNEQFF. CDR3 DNA: TGCGCCAGCAGCTTTACGGGGAGGAACAATGAGCAGTTCTTC.

V and J are TRBV23-1 and TRBJ2-1; 11 nucleotides align to TRBD1. TRBV23-1 is treated as an ORF (open reading frame) with a function not yet certain. The CDR3 spans 13 residues. V trimming: 7 bases; J trimming: 7 bases; junction bases outside the gene matches: 3. The CDR3, as DNA: TGCGCCAGCATCCGGGACAGGGGGAATGAGCAGTTCTTC. Protein sequence: CASIRDRGNEQFF.

The chain is built from TRBV7-9 and TRBJ1-4; D ambiguous. This CDR3 spans 14 amino acids. Germline values: CDR1 SEHNR, CDR2 FQNEAQ (reference sequence). The V and J ends lost 3 bases and 3 bases respectively, with 8 bases between them. CDR3 in DNA: TGTGCCAGCAGCTTGGGCCTTTCTAATGAAAAACTGTTTTTT. Its protein is CASSLGLSNEKLFF.

The chain combines TRBV3-1 (or the pseudogene TRBV3-2) with TRBJ2-2, with D tentatively TRBD1 (5 bases). The CDR3 loop spans 14 amino acids. Per the germline V gene, CDR1 is LGHDT and CDR2 is YNNKEL (reference sequence). Trimming left V 6 bases short and J 1 base short, with 9 bases between. CDR3 in amino acids: CASRDGQNTGELFF. CDR3 in DNA: TGTGCCAGCAGGGACGGACAGAACACCGGGGAGCTGTTTTTT.

The rearrangement links TRBV5-1 to TRBJ2-1; TRBD2 matches 10 bases. The CDR3 is made up of 16 amino acids. Germline CDR1 is SGHRS and CDR2 is YFSETQ. Germline trimming cut 1 base from V and 9 bases from J; bases unmatched to any gene: 10. CDR3 residues: CASSLMASGSGGEQFF. CDR3 coding DNA: TGCGCCAGCAGCTTGATGGCTAGCGGGAGCGGAGGTGAGCAGTTCTTC.

The rearrangement joins TRBV5-1 to TRBJ1-3; no reliable D call. This CDR3 region has 16 residues. CDR1 is SGHRS, CDR2 YFSETQ, per germline. V lost 0 bases, J lost 0 bases, and 10 bases lay in between. CDR3 DNA sequence: TGCGCCAGCAGCTTGGACGGTCTGAGCTCTGGAAACACCATATATTTT. The encoded protein is CASSLDGLSSGNTIYF.

This chain connects TRBV4-3 to TRBJ1-5; a possible D gene is TRBD1 (6 bases). The CDR3 runs 17 residues. V lost 0 bases and J 2 bases, leaving 14 bases between the germline ends. Germline-derived CDR1 and CDR2 are LGHNA and YSLEER. The CDR3 DNA reads as TGCGCCAGCAGCCAAGATATCTGGACAGAAGGCAATCAGCCCCAGCATTTT. This gives the protein CASSQDIWTEGNQPQHF.

Here the CDR3 reads CASNPTGSTEAFF. CDR3 nucleotides: TGTGCCAGTAACCCGACAGGGTCAACTGAAGCTTTCTTT. The chain is built from TRBV6-5 and TRBJ1-1, with 7 bases lining up with TRBD1. From germline, CDR1 is MNHEY and CDR2 SVGAGI. The V gene end was trimmed by 9 bases and the J gene end by 5 bases; junction bases not matched to a gene: 9. This CDR3 contains 13 residues.

The count of this clone is one. The J gene is TRBJ1-1, the V gene TRBV18, with D perhaps matching TRBD1 (6 bases). Looked up from germline, CDR1 is KGHSH and CDR2 is LQKENI. The CDR3 has 13 residues. Trimming left V 1 base short and J 7 bases short, with 10 bases between. CDR3 in amino acids: CASSPQGVGEAFF. The CDR3, as DNA: TGTGCCAGCTCACCACAGGGGGTAGGTGAAGCTTTCTTT.

V gene TRBV7-8 combines with J gene TRBJ1-4; 8 bases are a match to TRBD1. V lost 4 bases to trimming and J lost 7 bases; unmatched junction nucleotides: 8. The CDR3 is made up of 15 amino acids. Germline V CDR1 and CDR2: SGHVS, FQNEAQ. The CDR3 spells CASSSQGARSEKLFF. DNA of the CDR3: TGTGCCAGCAGCTCCCAGGGGGCGCGGAGTGAAAAACTGTTTTTT.

The gene calls are TRBV29-1 and TRBJ2-1; 10 nucleotides agree with TRBD2. Germline V gene sequence: CDR1 SQVTM, CDR2 ANQGSEA. The V gene end was trimmed by 7 bases and the J gene end by 10 bases; junction bases not matched to a gene: 13. CDR3 size: 14 residues. The chain's CDR3 is CSAEELAGWREQFF. The CDR3, as DNA: TGCAGCGCGGAAGAACTAGCGGGATGGCGCGAGCAGTTCTTC.

This clone was seen a single time. The V gene is TRBV9, the J gene TRBJ2-1, with TRBD2 identical over 12 bases. Trimming at V came to 0 bases and at J to 8 bases, leaving 9 bases not matched to a gene. Germline loops: CDR1 SGDLS, CDR2 YYNGEE. The length of the CDR3 is 17 residues. CDR3 residues: CASSVAGLAGGPYEQFF. Here the CDR3 DNA reads TGTGCCAGCAGCGTAGCTGGGCTAGCGGGGGGGCCGTATGAGCAGTTCTTC.

The rearrangement uses TRBV30 and TRBJ1-6; no clear D gene. This CDR3 has 13 amino acids. Trimming took 2 bases from V and 9 from J, leaving 11 bases between them. The germline gives CDR1 GTSNPN, CDR2 SVGIG (reference sequence). The CDR3 DNA reads as TGTGCCTGGAGTAAAAGTGGGCGTTCACCCCTCCACTTT. Translation gives CAWSKSGRSPLHF.

The chain joins TRBV2 to TRBJ1-1; possible D gene TRBD1, 5 bases. Germline CDR1 SNHLY, CDR2 FYNNEI. V was pared by 6 bases and J by 0 bases, with 11 bases between. CDR3 size: 14 residues. The CDR3 is CASREGLLNTEAFF. CDR3 nucleotides: TGTGCCAGCAGGGAGGGACTCCTGAACACTGAAGCTTTCTTT.

The gene calls are TRBV10-1 and TRBJ2-6; D might be TRBD1 (5 bases). Germline V gene lookup returns CDR1 WNHNN and CDR2 SYGVQD (reference sequence). The germline V and J ends were trimmed by 7 bases and 0 bases, with 13 bases remaining between them. The CDR3 runs 16 residues. The CDR3 DNA follows: TGCGCCAGCATTCTCGAAGGGGACTCTGGGGCCAACGTCCTGACTTTC. The encoded protein is CASILEGDSGANVLTF.

This clone was counted a single time. The rearrangement joins TRBV6-6 to TRBJ2-7; D perhaps matches TRBD1 (5 bases). The CDR3 spans 14 residues. Germline V gene data show CDR1 as MNHNY and CDR2 as SVGAGI (reference sequence). Trimming shortened V by 7 bases and J by 4 bases, and 17 bases separated the two germline ends. This CDR3 is CASTQYPTGYEQYF. For the CDR3, the DNA is TGTGCCAGCACCCAATACCCCACAGGATACGAGCAGTACTTC.

This chain connects TRBV7-2 to TRBJ2-3; TRBD1 might be the D (6 bases). Germline-derived CDR1 and CDR2 are SGHTA and FQGNSA. The V and J ends lost 5 bases and 0 bases respectively, with 12 bases between them. This CDR3 is 15 amino acids long. CDR3 protein: CASSRGHPSTDTQYF. The CDR3 region has the DNA TGTGCCAGCAGCCGGGGACACCCTAGCACAGATACGCAGTATTTT.

The chain carries TRBV6-2 or TRBV6-3 and TRBJ2-7, with TRBD1 matching over 10 bases. Germline V CDR1 and CDR2: MNHEY, SVGEGT. Losses at the gene ends were 6 bases for V and 6 bases for J; bases not matched to a gene: 5. The CDR3 is 13 amino acids. CDR3 DNA: TGTGCCAGCAGCGACAGGGGGCTGGGCGAGCAGTACTTC. Protein sequence: CASSDRGLGEQYF.